This TCR beta chain was recorded in a study of blood T cell repertoires in COVID-19. The wider study: Samples taken during acute and convalescent COVID-19 were collected in the United States, Italy and Spain. Nucleic acid was either cDNA or gDNA, and it came from T cells, B-cell-depleted T cells, or PBMCs.

J was trimmed by 3 bases and V by 5 bases; bases with no gene match: 13. CDR3 length equals 17 residues. CDR1 is SGHVS, CDR2 FQNEAQ, per germline. In the original workflow: For nucleated cells, counts were estimated from reference gene primer amplification. The data were produced by immunoSEQ multiplex PCR, yet TCRdb's version contains in-frame clones alone and is incomplete. V, J and clone size were drawn from that table, and D and trimming were deduced from the DNA. This table holds under 150,000 clones, 84% found once. This clonotype originated in a man aged 50-60 years in a cohort exposed to, infected with or recovered from COVID-19 (not recorded which). What was sequenced was PBMCs or T cells enriched from blood (not recorded which). The chain has TRBV7-8 and TRBJ2-5; TRBD2 matches at 9 bases. The CDR3 spells CASSNPGGLAGKETQYF. The DNA for the CDR3 is TGTGCCAGCAGCAACCCTGGCGGGCTAGCGGGAAAAGAGACCCAGTACTTC.